What follows are 14 T cell receptor beta chains derived from one specimen sequenced in a study of vaccination and CD4 T cells after COVID-19 (dated by TCRdb to 2022 to 2024). These receptors have no known antigen. Receptors were amplified or captured by PCR. Sequenced using an Illumina iSeq 100. TCR sequencing of DNA from cultured CD4+ T cells used the Oncomine TCR Beta short-read assay at the Johns Hopkins FTIC core. The QIAamp micro DNA kit was used to extract genomic DNA from the cultured CD4+ T cells. TCRdb trimmed public reads at Q25 via fastp, called clones via MiXCR and kept in-frame beta chains. Identical CDR3 protein sequences are pooled into one entry, listed with their most common genes and DNA. This sample is represented by about 7,000 distinct CDR3 sequences; approximately 31% of them were singletons. Approximately 11% of the sample is in the top ten clones. The treatment or condition label here, explained by the study, means: approximately 9-day PBMC culture with coronavirus spike peptide pools or control peptides (ViraFEST assay). CD4+ T cells from unexposed donors were collected before the COVID-19 pandemic (2011-2018).

The sequenced material came from CD4+ T cells from blood, cultured in vitro. The receptors were sampled from a human donor in good health.

The V gene is TRBV6-4, the J gene TRBJ2-3; 12 nucleotides match TRBD2. The CDR3 is 14 amino acids. Per the germline V gene, CDR1 is MRHNA and CDR2 is SNTAGT. Losses at the gene ends were 4 bases for V and 4 bases for J; bases not matched to a gene: 0. The CDR3, as DNA: TGTGCCAGCAGTGCTAGCGGGGGGGCAGATACGCAGTATTTT. It yields the protein CASSASGGADTQYF.

This clonotype has a single count. The rearrangement links TRBV20-1 to TRBJ2-7; D unclear. V was trimmed by 6 bases and J by 0 bases, leaving 15 bases between them. CDR1 is DFQATT and CDR2 is SNEGSKA in the germline V gene (reference sequence). This CDR3 contains 14 residues. The CDR3 loop is CSAAQWPDSYEQYF. In DNA form, the CDR3 reads TGCAGTGCAGCACAGTGGCCAGACTCCTACGAGCAGTACTTC.

Only a few counts were recorded for this clonotype. The V and J genes are TRBV7-6 and TRBJ2-3; D ambiguous. V gave up 2 bases and J gave up 1 base, with 4 bases separating them. Germline CDR1 is SGHVS and CDR2 is FNYEAQ. The CDR3 is made up of 13 amino acids. CDR3 DNA sequence: TGTGCCAGCAGCTTACTGGGCACAGATACGCAGTATTTT. This translates into CASSLLGTDTQYF.

This chain uses TRBV10-3 with TRBJ2-6; 8 nucleotides line up with TRBD1. CDR1 and CDR2 from the germline V gene are ENHRY and SYGVKD. The junction had 8 bases not matched to a gene; V was cut back by 10 bases and J by 3 bases. The CDR3 totals 15 residues. The CDR3 spells CATGTGGYGANVLTF. CDR3 DNA sequence: TGTGCCACCGGGACAGGAGGTTATGGGGCCAACGTCCTGACTTTC.

The rearrangement uses TRBV27 and TRBJ1-5, with no clear D. V was cut by 4 bases and J by 7 bases, with 11 bases left in between. Per the germline V gene, CDR1 is MNHEY and CDR2 is SMNVEV (reference sequence). This CDR3 has 13 amino acids. The DNA for the CDR3 is TGTGCCAGCAGTTGGGGTCGAGGGCAGCCCCAGCATTTT. Translated, it gives CASSWGRGQPQHF.

This clonotype was seen more than once but under ten times. This chain links TRBV7-9 with TRBJ2-5, with D tentatively TRBD2 (7 bases). CDR1 is SEHNR and CDR2 is FQNEAQ in the germline V gene (reference sequence). The CDR3 length is 13 residues. V dropped 5 bases and J dropped 5 bases, with 12 bases sitting between them. The CDR3 reads CASSREGGETQYF. Here the CDR3 DNA reads TGTGCCAGCAGCAGGGAGGGGGGGGAGACCCAGTACTTC.

Judged by abundance, this clonotype is medium-sized. V is TRBV20-1 and J is TRBJ1-5; D may be TRBD1 (6 bases). The germline CDR1 and CDR2 sequences are DFQATT and SNEGSKA (reference sequence). With 6 bases removed from V and 1 base from J, the gap between germline ends came to 10 bases. The CDR3 consists of 13 residues. The CDR3 bases are TGCAGTGCCTCAGGGGACAGCAATCAGCCCCAGCATTTT. This codes for CSASGDSNQPQHF.

The rearrangement links TRBV27 to TRBJ2-3; 9 bases agree with TRBD2. The CDR3 consists of 14 residues. Unmatched junction bases numbered 6, after V lost 6 bases and J lost 5 bases. CDR1 and CDR2 from the germline V gene are MNHEY and SMNVEV (reference sequence). The CDR3 DNA sequence: TGTGCCAGCAGGCGTAGCGGGAGTTTAGATACGCAGTATTTT. It specifies CASRRSGSLDTQYF.

The sample holds a few counts of this clonotype. One end of the junction does not line up with germline, which may come from a read error. The chain combines TRBV7-2 with TRBJ2-7; 8 bases match TRBD2. The CDR3 has 14 residues. Germline CDR1 reads SGHTA; CDR2 reads FQGNSA. CDR3 nucleotide sequence: TGTGCCAGCAGCTATACTAGCGGCTCCAACGAGCAGTACTTC. Translated, it gives CASSYTSGSNEQYF.

This clonotype has just a few counts. The chain is built from TRBV7-9 and TRBJ2-7; D remains ambiguous. The CDR3 extends over 14 amino acids. Germline CDR1 is SEHNR and CDR2 is FQNEAQ (reference sequence). Trimming left V 5 bases short and J 3 bases short, with 14 bases between. The CDR3 nucleotides read TGTGCCAGCAGCCCAAGTGCGGAGAGCTACGAGCAGTACTTC. Translated: CASSPSAESYEQYF.

This clonotype was counted a few times. The chain employs TRBV20-1 and TRBJ2-1, with 7 bases matching TRBD2. From germline, CDR1 is DFQATT and CDR2 SNEGSKA (reference sequence). V trimming: 3 bases; J trimming: 0 bases; junction bases outside the gene matches: 5. The CDR3 extends over 15 amino acids. The CDR3 region has the DNA TGCAGTGCTAGTTGGCTAGCGGTCTCCTACAATGAGCAGTTCTTC. Protein sequence: CSASWLAVSYNEQFF.

The J gene is TRBJ1-5, the V gene TRBV7-8, with 7 bases that match TRBD1. The CDR3 length is 15 residues. V lost 4 bases and J lost 5; bases outside the gene matches: 8. Germline CDR1 and CDR2: SGHVS and FQNEAQ. The CDR3 nucleotides are TGTGCCAGCAGCTCACGACAGGGAGGGGATCAGCCCCAGCATTTT. The encoded protein is CASSSRQGGDQPQHF.

By proportion, this clonotype is medium-sized. This chain connects TRBV7-9 to TRBJ1-2; D is unresolved. The V and J ends lost 5 bases and 8 bases respectively, with 3 bases between them. Germline V gene lookup returns CDR1 SEHNR and CDR2 FQNEAQ (reference sequence). The CDR3 is 9 amino acids. The CDR3 sequence: CASSPGYTF. The CDR3 bases are TGTGCCAGCAGCCCGGGCTACACCTTC.

The chain combines TRBV6-1 with TRBJ1-5; D not certain. CDR1 is MNHNS and CDR2 is SASEGT in the germline V gene. The CDR3 contains 13 residues. V shed 7 bases and J shed 0 bases, with 7 bases lying between them. The CDR3 spells CASMMTSNQPQHF. The DNA for the CDR3 is TGTGCCAGCATGATGACTAGCAATCAGCCCCAGCATTTT.